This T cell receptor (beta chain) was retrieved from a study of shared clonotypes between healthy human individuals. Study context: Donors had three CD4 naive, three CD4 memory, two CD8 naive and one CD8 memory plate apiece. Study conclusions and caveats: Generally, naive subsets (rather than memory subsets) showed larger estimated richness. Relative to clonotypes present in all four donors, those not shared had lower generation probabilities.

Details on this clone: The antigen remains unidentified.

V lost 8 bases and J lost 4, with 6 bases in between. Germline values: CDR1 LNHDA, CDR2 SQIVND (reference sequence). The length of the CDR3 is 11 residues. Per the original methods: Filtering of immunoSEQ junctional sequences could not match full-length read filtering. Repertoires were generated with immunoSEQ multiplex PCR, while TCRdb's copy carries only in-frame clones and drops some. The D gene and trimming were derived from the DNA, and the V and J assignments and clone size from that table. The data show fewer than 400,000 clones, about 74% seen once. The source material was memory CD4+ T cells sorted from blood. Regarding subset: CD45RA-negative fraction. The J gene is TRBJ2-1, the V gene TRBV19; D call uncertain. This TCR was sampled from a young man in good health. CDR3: CASSEYNEQFF. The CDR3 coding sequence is TGTGCCAGTTCTGAGTACAATGAGCAGTTCTTC.